These 30 T cell receptor beta chains originate from one sample sequenced in a study of technical replicates of blood from a handful of donors. This table comes from immunoSEQ multiplex PCR, and its TCRdb copy is limited to in-frame clones, with some not included. Seen here are around 70,000 clones, 95% to 97% observed once, and the top ten hold 0.21%. The sequenced sample was T cells isolated from PBMCs. These receptors were taken from a human donor in good health.

The CDR3 DNA reads TGTGCCAGCAGTGCCAGTGGGTCGGGTCAGCCCCAGCATTTT. Protein product: CASSASGSGQPQHF. V usage is TRBV28 and J usage is TRBJ1-5, with no clear D. The CDR3 has 14 residues. Germline lookup yields CDR1 MDHEN and CDR2 SYDVKM. Trimming stripped 5 bases from V and 6 bases from J, with 14 bases between.

This clone was picked up a small number of times. The rearrangement links TRBV6-1 to TRBJ2-1; no definite D call. The germline V and J ends were trimmed by 2 bases and 9 bases, with 11 bases remaining between them. The CDR3 consists of 13 residues. Germline CDR1 reads MNHNS; CDR2 reads SASEGT. This chain's CDR3 is CASSEMAVGEQFF. CDR3 bases: TGTGCCAGCAGTGAAATGGCAGTTGGTGAGCAGTTCTTC.

This clone was seen only once. The rearrangement links TRBV11-2 to TRBJ2-2, with a weak D call TRBD1 (6 bases). This CDR3 contains 15 residues. Trimming shortened V by 6 bases and J by 0 bases, and 11 bases separated the two germline ends. Germline V CDR1 and CDR2: SGHAT, FQNNGV. Here the CDR3 reads CASRRGTANTGELFF. The CDR3 DNA reads TGTGCCAGCAGAAGGGGGACCGCGAACACCGGGGAGCTGTTTTTT.

V usage is TRBV14 and J usage is TRBJ2-2, with D possibly being TRBD1 (6 bases). This CDR3 contains 21 residues. Germline values: CDR1 SGHDN, CDR2 FVKESK. Deletions cut 0 bases from V and 1 base from J, with 24 bases between. CDR3 DNA: TGTGCCAGCAGCCAAGAAGGCTCGTGGGGCAGGGGTCTAGAGAACACCGGGGAGCTGTTTTTT. Amino acid sequence: CASSQEGSWGRGLENTGELFF.

The rearrangement joins TRBV7-9 to TRBJ2-7; 11 positions agree with TRBD1. CDR3 length: 18 amino acids. The trim removed 2 bases at V and 7 bases at J, leaving 16 bases unmatched. CDR1 and CDR2 from the germline V gene are SEHNR and FQNEAQ (reference sequence). The CDR3 coding sequence is TGTGCCAGCAGCTTATCCATTATCCCAAGGACAGGGGGCCTTGAGCAGTACTTC. It translates to CASSLSIIPRTGGLEQYF.

The chain recombines TRBV9 with TRBJ1-1, with TRBD1 matching over 7 bases. There are 14 residues in the CDR3. Germline CDR1 is SGDLS and CDR2 is YYNGEE. V gave up 4 bases and J gave up 8 bases; unmatched junction bases: 11. The CDR3 region has the DNA TGTGCCAGCAGCATACGGACAGGAATTGGGGAAGCTTTCTTT. It encodes CASSIRTGIGEAFF.

The genes are TRBV4-1 and TRBJ2-3; TRBD2 might be the D (5 bases). The V end lost 4 bases, the J end lost 0 bases, and 17 bases lay between the germline ends. The CDR3 has 17 amino acids. The germline V gene has CDR1 MGHRA and CDR2 YSYEKL. CDR3 loop: CASSPHRVALSTDTQYF. CDR3 in DNA: TGCGCCAGCAGCCCCCATAGGGTAGCGCTAAGCACAGATACGCAGTATTTT.

This clone was picked up one time. The genes are TRBV29-1 and TRBJ1-4; TRBD1 matches 9 bases. The CDR3 has 15 residues. V shed 3 bases, J shed 8 bases, and the junction held 10 bases outside the gene matches. The germline V gene encodes CDR1 SQVTM and CDR2 ANQGSEA. CDR3 loop: CSVDVRGQGQEKLFF. The CDR3 DNA follows: TGCAGCGTTGATGTTAGGGGACAGGGACAAGAAAAACTGTTTTTT.

The gene calls are TRBV11-3 and TRBJ2-3; a weak D match, TRBD1 (5 bases). Germline CDR1 and CDR2: SGHNT and YENEEA. CDR3 length equals 16 residues. The V end was cut by 1 base, the J end by 0 bases, with 11 bases between. Here the CDR3 reads CASSLGPTASTDTQYF. The CDR3 DNA follows: TGTGCCAGCAGCTTAGGTCCGACAGCTAGCACAGATACGCAGTATTTT.

The V call is TRBV18, the J call TRBJ2-7; 9 nucleotides align to TRBD2. The CDR3 length is 16 residues. Germline V gene sequence: CDR1 KGHSH, CDR2 LQKENI. Unmatched junction bases numbered 7, after V lost 1 base and J lost 3 bases. The CDR3 sequence: CASSPRPEAGGYEQYF. CDR3 sequence (DNA): TGTGCCAGCTCACCACGACCGGAAGCGGGAGGCTACGAGCAGTACTTC.

This clone came up once. The chain joins TRBV28 to TRBJ2-4, with 7 bases that match TRBD1. Unmatched junction bases numbered 4, after V lost 5 bases and J lost 0 bases. The CDR3 loop spans 15 amino acids. Germline V gives CDR1 MDHEN, CDR2 SYDVKM. CDR3 DNA: TGTGCCAGCAGTCGTACAGGGGTAGCCAAAAACATTCAGTACTTC. Its protein is CASSRTGVAKNIQYF.

V and J are TRBV19 and TRBJ2-1; 8 bases map to TRBD2. Germline V gene sequence: CDR1 LNHDA, CDR2 SQIVND (reference sequence). The CDR3 covers 15 residues. With V trimmed by 1 base and J by 4 bases, 3 bases remained unmatched. CDR3 sequence: CASSIASGSYNEQFF. CDR3 coding DNA: TGTGCCAGTAGTATAGCCAGCGGGAGTTACAATGAGCAGTTCTTC.

The V call is TRBV27, the J call TRBJ2-1; 7 positions match TRBD2. Per germline, CDR1 MNHEY and CDR2 SMNVEV (reference sequence). The CDR3 contains 14 residues. V lost 6 bases, J lost 2 bases, and 4 bases stayed unmatched. The CDR3 bases are TGTGCCAGCAGGCGGGGGAGAACCTACAATGAGCAGTTCTTC. Protein product: CASRRGRTYNEQFF.

The V call is TRBV28, the J call TRBJ1-2; D not resolved. The CDR3 covers 14 residues. Germline V CDR1 and CDR2: MDHEN, SYDVKM. Trimming removed 6 bases from V and 4 bases from J, with 15 bases in between. CDR3 sequence (DNA): TGTGCCAGCAGCTCCATACAGAGAGTCTATGGCTACACCTTC. It is translated as CASSSIQRVYGYTF.

This clone was recorded only once. This chain connects TRBV4-1 to TRBJ2-7, with 7 bases aligning to TRBD1. The CDR3 is 14 residues long. The V gene's germline CDR1 is MGHRA and CDR2 YSYEKL. The ends lost 5 bases at V and 6 bases at J; junction bases unmatched: 10. CDR3 region: CASSLIRDRFEQYF. CDR3 DNA: TGCGCCAGCAGCTTAATACGGGACAGATTCGAGCAGTACTTC.

The genes are TRBV18 and TRBJ2-7; the match to TRBD2 covers 7 bases. Germline assignment: CDR1 KGHSH and CDR2 LQKENI. This CDR3 region has 14 residues. V lost 6 bases and J lost 3; bases outside the gene matches: 8. CDR3 DNA sequence: TGTGCCAGCTCCCGAGACGGGACTAACTACGAGCAGTACTTC. Its protein is CASSRDGTNYEQYF.

This rearrangement joins TRBV6-4 to TRBJ2-5; 9 bases line up with TRBD2. CDR3 length: 17 residues. Germline V gene lookup returns CDR1 MRHNA and CDR2 SNTAGT. With V trimmed by 9 bases and J by 2 bases, 16 bases remained unmatched. CDR3 region: CARPILAGEPAQETQYF. CDR3 nucleotides: TGTGCCAGACCTATTTTAGCGGGGGAGCCCGCTCAAGAGACCCAGTACTTC.

Remarks on this clone: The junction does not match germline at one end; this may be a read error. The rearrangement joins TRBV14 to TRBJ2-7; 10 nucleotides align to TRBD1. The germline V gene encodes CDR1 SGHDN and CDR2 FVKESK. The CDR3 spans 15 residues. The CDR3 DNA is TGTGCCAGCAGACAAGGGGGACAGGGGCGCTACGAGCAGTACTTC. This encodes CASRQGGQGRYEQYF. The whole variable domain, filled in from reference TRBV14 and TRBJ2-7, reads EAGVTQFPSHSVIEKGQTVTLRCDPISGHDNLYWYRRVMGKEIKFLLHFVKESKQDESGMPNNRFLAERTGGTYSTLKVQPAELEDSGVYFCASRQGGQGRYEQYFGPGTRLTVT.

V and J are TRBV2 and TRBJ1-2; D gene ambiguous. The V gene lost 7 bases and the J gene lost 7 bases, with 7 bases spanning the gap. The CDR3 is 10 amino acids. Germline CDR1 and CDR2: SNHLY and FYNNEI. In nucleotides, the CDR3 is TGTGCCAGCACGCAGGTTGGCTACACCTTC. Translated, it gives CASTQVGYTF.

The chain links TRBV4-1 to TRBJ1-6, with D hard to call. The CDR3 contains 17 residues. Deletions cut 4 bases from V and 7 bases from J, with 20 bases between. Germline values: CDR1 MGHRA, CDR2 YSYEKL. CDR3 DNA sequence: TGCGCCAGCAGCCGCTCCGGCGGGGAACGGATGAATTCACCCCTCCACTTT. As protein: CASSRSGGERMNSPLHF.

The rearrangement joins TRBV25-1 to TRBJ1-2; TRBD1 agrees at 12 bases. The V gene end was trimmed by 6 bases and the J gene end by 7 bases; junction bases not matched to a gene: 3. The germline V gene encodes CDR1 MGHDK and CDR2 SYGVNS. The CDR3 length is 13 residues. The CDR3 loop reads CASRGQGAVGYTF. Written as DNA, the CDR3 is TGTGCCAGCAGGGGACAGGGGGCGGTTGGCTACACCTTC.

The chain combines TRBV27 with TRBJ1-2; D may be TRBD1 (5 bases). V was cut by 6 bases and J by 3 bases, with 14 bases left in between. Germline V gives CDR1 MNHEY, CDR2 SMNVEV (reference sequence). This CDR3 region has 14 residues. CDR3 loop: CASRKRGEHYGYTF. CDR3 DNA sequence: TGTGCCAGCAGAAAACGGGGGGAGCACTATGGCTACACCTTC.

This clone was observed a single time. The V call is TRBV4-2, the J call TRBJ2-7, with TRBD2 matching 14 bases. The germline CDR1 and CDR2 sequences are LGHNA and YNFKEQ. This CDR3 is built from 19 residues. The junction had 8 bases not matched to a gene; V was cut back by 1 base and J by 0 bases. CDR3 amino acids: CASSQARTSGRSFSYEQYF. The CDR3 coding sequence is TGTGCCAGCAGCCAAGCCAGGACTAGCGGGAGGTCCTTCTCCTACGAGCAGTACTTC.

This chain joins TRBV2 and TRBJ2-7; tentatively, D is TRBD1 (7 bases). V was pared by 1 base and J by 5 bases, with 18 bases between. CDR1 is SNHLY, CDR2 FYNNEI, per germline. CDR3 length: 16 amino acids. As DNA, the CDR3 is TGTGCCAGCAGTGAAGGTAACAGGGGAGGTCGCCACGAGCAGTACTTC. Encoded protein: CASSEGNRGGRHEQYF.

This clone appeared a single time. This chain joins TRBV6-5 and TRBJ2-1; D perhaps matches TRBD1 (6 bases). Germline V gene sequence: CDR1 MNHEY, CDR2 SVGAGI. The CDR3 length is 15 residues. V lost 0 bases and J lost 6, with 12 bases in between. The CDR3 loop is CASSYSLDSSNEQFF. CDR3 coding DNA: TGTGCCAGCAGTTACTCGCTGGACAGCAGCAATGAGCAGTTCTTC.

J is TRBJ2-5 and V is TRBV5-1; possible D gene TRBD2, 5 bases. Looked up from germline, CDR1 is SGHRS and CDR2 is YFSETQ. Trimming shortened V by 0 bases and J by 5 bases, and 8 bases separated the two germline ends. The CDR3 spans 13 residues. DNA for the CDR3: TGCGCCAGCAGCTTGGGGCAGCGGGAGACCCAGTACTTC. Protein sequence: CASSLGQRETQYF.

The CDR3 coding sequence is TGTGCCAGCAGCGTAGGGACAGCCTATGGCTACACCTTC. Amino acids: CASSVGTAYGYTF. This chain joins TRBV5-6 and TRBJ1-2, with TRBD1 matching over 7 bases. J lost 4 bases, V lost 4 bases, and 4 bases had no gene match. This CDR3 comprises 13 residues. Germline V gives CDR1 SGHDT, CDR2 YYEEEE.

The chain joins TRBV15 to TRBJ2-7; 8 bases map to TRBD1. The CDR3 covers 14 residues. Germline assignment: CDR1 LNHNV and CDR2 YYDKDF (reference sequence). V lost 8 bases, J lost 2 bases, and 8 bases stayed unmatched. CDR3 sequence reads: CATAPGTGTYEQYF. The CDR3 bases are TGTGCCACCGCTCCCGGGACAGGAACCTACGAGCAGTACTTC.

The chain is built from TRBV18 and TRBJ1-2; TRBD1 aligns across 9 bases. This CDR3 has 19 amino acids. V lost 0 bases, J lost 4 bases, and 15 bases stayed unmatched. The germline V gene encodes CDR1 KGHSH and CDR2 LQKENI. The CDR3 protein is CASSPPDYSGQGISYGYTF. CDR3 coding DNA: TGTGCCAGCTCACCACCAGATTACTCGGGACAGGGCATTTCCTATGGCTACACCTTC. Based on the CDR3 plus reference TRBV18 and TRBJ1-2, the full variable domain is NAGVMQNPRHLVRRRGQEARLRCSPMKGHSHVYWYRQLPEEGLKFMVYLQKENIIDESGMPKERFSAEFPKEGPSILRIQQVVRGDSAAYFCASSPPDYSGQGISYGYTFGSGTRLTVV.

This rearrangement joins TRBV5-1 to TRBJ2-5; TRBD2 agrees at 8 bases. This CDR3 spans 14 amino acids. The junction had 3 bases not matched to a gene; V was cut back by 4 bases and J by 1 base. Germline loops: CDR1 SGHRS, CDR2 YFSETQ. As DNA, the CDR3 is TGCGCCAGCAGCCCTGGACTAGCCCAAGAGACCCAGTACTTC. It encodes CASSPGLAQETQYF.